The 18 T cell receptor beta chains presented below share a single source sample, sequenced in a study of blood T cell repertoires in COVID-19. Data came from immunoSEQ multiplex PCR; TCRdb stores just in-frame clones and leaves some out. The table lists some 190,000 clones, roughly four fifths of them singletons. The specimen sequenced was peripheral blood. Receptors were obtained from a woman aged 50 to 65 with acute or convalescent COVID-19.

This chain uses TRBV30 with TRBJ2-1; the match to TRBD2 covers 8 bases. Germline CDR1 reads GTSNPN; CDR2 reads SVGIG (reference sequence). There are 13 residues in the CDR3. The V and J ends lost 8 bases and 5 bases, in that order; junction bases with no gene match: 8. CDR3 sequence (DNA): TGTGCCCGGGTTCGGGAGGGAAACAATGAGCAGTTCTTC. This encodes CARVREGNNEQFF.

V usage is TRBV24-1 and J usage is TRBJ2-1; the match to TRBD2 covers 12 bases. The germline V gene encodes CDR1 KGHDR and CDR2 SFDVKD. The CDR3 totals 17 residues. The V segment lost 10 bases and the J segment 7 bases; nucleotides outside the gene matches: 16. The CDR3, as DNA: TGTGCCACTCAAACCACGACTAGCGGGAGAGGAGGTAATGAGCAGTTCTTC. Protein product: CATQTTTSGRGGNEQFF.

The chain uses TRBV9 and TRBJ2-7; 11 positions match TRBD1. V was pared by 2 bases and J by 2 bases, with 6 bases of the junction left unmatched. Germline loops: CDR1 SGDLS, CDR2 YYNGEE. The CDR3 has 16 residues. The CDR3 DNA is TGTGCCAGCAGCGTCGCTCTGGGACAGGGGGCCTACGAGCAGTACTTC. Translating gives CASSVALGQGAYEQYF.

The chain recombines TRBV4-1 with TRBJ1-1; D is ambiguous. V gave up 4 bases and J gave up 5 bases, with 17 bases separating them. In germline, CDR1 is MGHRA, CDR2 YSYEKL. This CDR3 comprises 15 residues. In nucleotides, the CDR3 is TGCGCCAGCAGCCTACAACAGCTGTCGCAGACTGAAGCTTTCTTT. The encoded protein is CASSLQQLSQTEAFF.

This clone was seen a handful of times. This CDR3 is also generated by other DNA sequences in the sample. This chain uses TRBV20-1 with TRBJ2-7; TRBD1 is a possible D gene (6 bases). The CDR3 loop spans 11 amino acids. V gave up 6 bases and J gave up 4 bases, with 10 bases separating them. The germline V gene has CDR1 DFQATT and CDR2 SNEGSKA (reference sequence). CDR3 sequence (DNA): TGCAGTGCGAACAGGGAGTACGAGCAGTACTTC. Protein product: CSANREYEQYF.

The chain has TRBV7-2 and TRBJ2-3; 12 bases align to TRBD2. Unmatched junction bases numbered 11, after V lost 4 bases and J lost 6 bases. This CDR3 is 17 amino acids long. CDR1 is SGHTA, CDR2 FQGNSA, per germline. CDR3 nucleotide sequence: TGTGCCAGCAGCTCGGGACTAGCGGGCCTAAGGGGGGATACGCAGTATTTT. Its protein product is CASSSGLAGLRGDTQYF.

The chain is built from TRBV7-9 and TRBJ1-5, with D maybe TRBD1 (6 bases). There are 15 residues in the CDR3. Germline V gives CDR1 SEHNR, CDR2 FQNEAQ (reference sequence). The V end lost 3 bases, the J end lost 4 bases, and 13 bases lay between the germline ends. CDR3 in DNA: TGTGCCAGCAGCTTGATAGGGCAGGGGAATCAGCCCCAGCATTTT. Translating gives CASSLIGQGNQPQHF.

In regard to this clone: The sample holds other DNA sequences that translate to the same CDR3. The V gene is TRBV18, the J gene TRBJ2-5, with D maybe TRBD1 (6 bases). The CDR3 is made up of 14 amino acids. Germline V gene sequence: CDR1 KGHSH, CDR2 LQKENI. Trimming took 0 bases from V and 2 from J, leaving 7 bases between them. The CDR3 nucleotides are TGTGCCAGCTCACCACCGACAGGACAAGAGACCCAGTACTTC. It encodes CASSPPTGQETQYF.

V gene TRBV28 combines with J gene TRBJ1-3; 8 bases agree with TRBD1. Germline CDR1 is MDHEN and CDR2 is SYDVKM. CDR3 length equals 14 residues. V lost 5 bases and J lost 2; bases outside the gene matches: 2. In DNA, the CDR3 is TGTGCCAGCAGTCTGACAGGGGCTGGAAACACCATATATTTT. Amino acids: CASSLTGAGNTIYF.

The chain has TRBV7-8 and TRBJ1-3; no reliable D call. CDR1 is SGHVS, CDR2 FQNEAQ, per germline. Trimming pared 5 bases from V and 4 bases from J, leaving 18 bases between. This CDR3 region has 16 residues. CDR3 sequence reads: CASSSGVLVSGNTIYF. Written as DNA, the CDR3 is TGTGCCAGCAGCAGCGGGGTCCTGGTGTCCGGAAACACCATATATTTT.

The table lists this clone with a count of one. The chain employs TRBV29-1 and TRBJ1-2; unclear D gene. Germline V CDR1 and CDR2: SQVTM, ANQGSEA. CDR3 length: 15 residues. Trimming shortened V by 7 bases and J by 4 bases, and 22 bases separated the two germline ends. CDR3 protein: CSAWTPGGDFYGYTF. The CDR3 DNA follows: TGCAGCGCCTGGACTCCAGGAGGCGACTTCTATGGCTACACCTTC.

In its sample, this clone was seen once. The chain combines TRBV4-2 with TRBJ2-3, with 16 bases matching TRBD2. Trimming removed 4 bases from V and 9 bases from J; junction bases left unmatched: 7. Germline CDR1 and CDR2: LGHNA and YNFKEQ. The CDR3 has 16 residues. The CDR3 reads CASSLSGTSGGATQYF. CDR3 nucleotides: TGTGCCAGCAGCCTCTCCGGGACTAGCGGGGGGGCGACGCAGTATTTT.

The V gene is TRBV6-5, the J gene TRBJ1-2; possible D gene TRBD1, 5 bases. Germline CDR1 and CDR2: MNHEY and SVGAGI. V gave up 3 bases and J gave up 3 bases, with 8 bases separating them. This CDR3 spans 13 amino acids. CDR3 sequence (DNA): TGTGCCAGCAGTTATGGCAGGGACTATGGCTACACCTTC. This codes for CASSYGRDYGYTF.

Remarks on this clone: One end of the junction is discordant with germline, which a read error may explain. This chain links TRBV7-9 with TRBJ1-6; D is undetermined. The CDR3 length is 14 residues. The V gene's germline CDR1 is SEHNR and CDR2 FQNEAQ (reference sequence). CDR3: CASSFNSNNSPLHF. The CDR3 DNA reads TGTGCCAGCAGCTTTAACTCCAATAATTCACCCCTCCACTTT.

This rearrangement joins TRBV28 to TRBJ1-5; weak D call: TRBD1 (6 bases). Trimming removed 5 bases from V and 0 bases from J, with 8 bases in between. Per the germline V gene, CDR1 is MDHEN and CDR2 is SYDVKM. The CDR3 is 14 residues long. The CDR3 is CASSRTASNQPQHF. The CDR3 DNA reads TGTGCCAGCAGTCGGACAGCTAGCAATCAGCCCCAGCATTTT.

The rearrangement uses TRBV4-1 and TRBJ1-4, with TRBD1 matching over 7 bases. Unmatched junction bases numbered 10, after V lost 1 base and J lost 5 bases. The CDR3 consists of 17 residues. Per germline, CDR1 MGHRA and CDR2 YSYEKL. The chain's CDR3 is CASSQGPPGQTNEKLFF. CDR3 sequence (DNA): TGCGCCAGCAGCCAAGGGCCTCCGGGACAGACAAATGAAAAACTGTTTTTT.

This chain connects TRBV6-5 to TRBJ1-6; D unresolved. V gave up 7 bases and J gave up 7 bases, with 17 bases separating them. The CDR3 has 15 residues. Germline V gene lookup returns CDR1 MNHEY and CDR2 SVGAGI. CDR3 sequence: CASIPGTSGNSPLHF. The CDR3 DNA is TGTGCCAGCATCCCCGGAACATCCGGGAATTCACCCCTCCACTTT.

This chain uses TRBV14 with TRBJ2-5, with TRBD1 matching 8 bases. V trimming: 2 bases; J trimming: 5 bases; junction bases outside the gene matches: 7. The length of the CDR3 is 15 residues. The germline CDR1 and CDR2 sequences are SGHDN and FVKESK. The CDR3 here is CASSQHMDRVETQYF. In nucleotides, the CDR3 is TGTGCCAGCAGCCAACACATGGACAGGGTTGAGACCCAGTACTTC.